Shown below are 16 T cell receptor beta chains from a single sample sequenced in a study of T-cell memory formation after mild COVID-19. Each CDR3 protein gets one entry after TCRdb re-called the 5' RACE reads with MiXCR. This sample carries 340,000 or so distinct CDR3 sequences, over 10% of them seen once, and the ten largest clones take 20% to 25%. The sample was PBMCs or a T cell subset sorted from them (not recorded which). These receptor sequences come from a man younger than 35 who had mild COVID-19 (a few samples of this study predate the infection). Cell type and time point are not known.

This clonotype was picked up a small number of times. This rearrangement joins TRBV4-1 to TRBJ1-4, with 9 bases fitting TRBD1. With V trimmed by 4 bases and J by 7 bases, 10 bases remained unmatched. The CDR3 consists of 16 residues. The V gene's germline CDR1 is MGHRA and CDR2 YSYEKL. The CDR3 loop is CASSPLEGDRAEKLFF. CDR3 in DNA: TGCGCCAGCAGCCCCTTAGAAGGGGACAGGGCTGAAAAACTGTTTTTT.

The J gene is TRBJ2-3, the V gene TRBV18; 8 nucleotides line up with TRBD2. V was pared by 3 bases and J by 3 bases, with 5 bases of the junction left unmatched. The CDR3 consists of 15 residues. From germline, CDR1 is KGHSH and CDR2 LQKENI. Written as DNA, the CDR3 is TGTGCCAGCTCACCGACCGGGGGGGGAACAGATACGCAGTATTTT. Translated, it gives CASSPTGGGTDTQYF.

The chain has TRBV7-9 and TRBJ2-1; the D call may be TRBD1 or TRBD2 (5 bases each). The V end lost 4 bases, the J end lost 6 bases, and 10 bases lay between the germline ends. Germline V gene lookup returns CDR1 SEHNR and CDR2 FQNEAQ (reference sequence). This CDR3 has 13 amino acids. The CDR3 DNA is TGTGCCAGCAGCTACGGGGACCTCAATGAGCAGTTCTTC. Translating it yields CASSYGDLNEQFF. Filled out from reference TRBV7-9 and TRBJ2-1, the complete variable domain reads DTGVSQNPRHKITKRGQNVTFRCDPISEHNRLYWYRQTLGQGPEFLTYFQNEAQLEKSRLLSDRFSAERPKGSFSTLEIQRTEQGDSAMYLCASSYGDLNEQFFGPGTRLTVL.

This chain connects TRBV10-3 to TRBJ2-5, with D tentatively TRBD2 (6 bases). Per the germline V gene, CDR1 is ENHRY and CDR2 is SYGVKD. The CDR3 consists of 14 residues. Trimming cost V 8 bases and J 1 base, with 14 bases left between them. CDR3 protein: CAIGGANPQETQYF. The CDR3 DNA sequence: TGTGCCATCGGCGGGGCGAACCCCCAAGAGACCCAGTACTTC.

The chain recombines TRBV11-1 with TRBJ2-1; TRBD1 agrees at 10 bases. Unmatched junction bases numbered 7, after V lost 7 bases and J lost 7 bases. The CDR3 totals 14 residues. Germline V gives CDR1 SGHAT, CDR2 FQDESV (reference sequence). In DNA form, the CDR3 reads TGTGCCAGCAACCTCCGGGACAGGGGTAATGAGCAGTTCTTC. This gives the protein CASNLRDRGNEQFF.

The rearrangement joins TRBV19 to TRBJ2-5; no clear D. The germline V and J ends were trimmed by 2 bases and 5 bases, with 9 bases remaining between them. Germline lookup yields CDR1 LNHDA and CDR2 SQIVND (reference sequence). This CDR3 is 13 amino acids long. The CDR3 protein is CASSISLGETQYF. The CDR3 bases are TGTGCCAGTAGTATATCCCTGGGGGAGACCCAGTACTTC.

This clonotype was picked up a small number of times. This rearrangement joins TRBV3-1 to TRBJ2-2; D perhaps matches TRBD2 (7 bases). The V and J ends lost 8 bases and 4 bases respectively, with 8 bases between them. The CDR3 is made up of 12 amino acids. Germline V lookup: CDR1 LGHDT, CDR2 YNNKEL (reference sequence). The CDR3: CASGGATGELFF. CDR3 sequence (DNA): TGTGCCAGCGGGGGGGCCACCGGGGAGCTGTTTTTT.

This clonotype was seen a few times. This chain connects TRBV7-2 to TRBJ2-2; D not certain. V was shortened by 7 bases and J by 5 bases, with 14 bases between the two germline ends. This CDR3 contains 14 residues. Germline V gives CDR1 SGHTA, CDR2 FQGNSA. CDR3 bases: TGTGCCAGCACCAGTGAGACGGAAACCGGGGAGCTGTTTTTT. This encodes CASTSETETGELFF.

V gene TRBV10-3 combines with J gene TRBJ1-2; 9 bases align to TRBD1. The CDR3 is 13 residues long. Per germline, CDR1 ENHRY and CDR2 SYGVKD. Losses at the gene ends were 3 bases for V and 6 bases for J; bases not matched to a gene: 2. CDR3 region: CAISDRTGDGYTF. DNA of the CDR3: TGTGCCATCAGTGATCGGACAGGGGATGGCTACACCTTC.

The J gene is TRBJ1-2, the V gene TRBV10-2; 10 bases line up with TRBD1. The CDR3 sequence is 14 residues long. CDR1 WSHSY and CDR2 SAAADI come from the germline V gene. V lost 7 bases to trimming and J lost 3 bases; unmatched junction nucleotides: 5. CDR3 protein: CASKSGTGDYGYTF. CDR3 DNA sequence: TGCGCCAGCAAATCGGGGACAGGGGACTATGGCTACACCTTC.

A few counts support this clonotype. The V and J genes are TRBV20-1 and TRBJ2-3; tentatively, D is TRBD2 (5 bases). The CDR3 contains 12 residues. V was cut by 0 bases and J by 5 bases, with 6 bases left in between. The germline V gene has CDR1 DFQATT and CDR2 SNEGSKA (reference sequence). CDR3 region: CSARDAGDTQYF. For the CDR3, the DNA is TGCAGTGCTAGAGATGCGGGAGATACGCAGTATTTT.

This clonotype was seen more than once but under ten times. Mismatch with germline at one junction end may stem from a read error. This sequence joins TRBV7-9 and TRBJ1-4; possibly TRBD1 for D (5 bases). The germline V gene encodes CDR1 SEHNR and CDR2 FQNEAQ (reference sequence). The CDR3 length is 13 residues. CDR3 DNA: TGTGCCAGCAGCCTAGCCGCCGGGGGAAAACTGTTTTTT. Amino acids: CASSLAAGGKLFF.

This clonotype was counted a few times. Here the CDR3 DNA reads TGTGCCAGCAGCTCTAAGTGGGACAGGTTGAGTGAGCAGTACTTC. Translated, it gives CASSSKWDRLSEQYF. V is TRBV7-9 and J is TRBJ2-7; the match to TRBD1 covers 8 bases. Germline values: CDR1 SEHNR, CDR2 FQNEAQ (reference sequence). There are 15 residues in the CDR3. V dropped 4 bases and J dropped 7; count of bases not matched to a gene: 12.

The chain couples TRBV7-2 to TRBJ1-4; 9 bases fit TRBD1. This CDR3 is built from 15 residues. Per germline, CDR1 SGHTA and CDR2 FQGNSA. Unmatched junction bases numbered 11, after V lost 5 bases and J lost 10 bases. The CDR3, as DNA: TGTGCCAGCAGCCCCGCAGGGACAGGGTTGGGAAAACTGTTTTTT. This codes for CASSPAGTGLGKLFF.

This clonotype has only a few counts. This chain joins TRBV4-3 and TRBJ1-1, with D perhaps matching TRBD1 (5 bases). This CDR3 has 15 amino acids. V lost 4 bases to trimming and J lost 3 bases, with 15 bases between them. The germline gives CDR1 LGHNA, CDR2 YSLEER. CDR3 region: CASSRADLGDTEAFF. In nucleotides, the CDR3 is TGCGCCAGCAGCCGAGCGGACCTGGGGGACACTGAAGCTTTCTTT.

This chain links TRBV6-2 or TRBV6-3 with TRBJ2-7; 8 nucleotides match TRBD1. The germline V gene has CDR1 MNHEY and CDR2 SVGEGT. Trimming cost V 5 bases and J 5 bases; bases outside gene matches: 11. The CDR3 spans 15 residues. The CDR3 protein is CASSTPGTGSDEQYV. As DNA, the CDR3 is TGTGCCAGCAGTACTCCCGGGACAGGCTCTGACGAGCAGTACGTC.